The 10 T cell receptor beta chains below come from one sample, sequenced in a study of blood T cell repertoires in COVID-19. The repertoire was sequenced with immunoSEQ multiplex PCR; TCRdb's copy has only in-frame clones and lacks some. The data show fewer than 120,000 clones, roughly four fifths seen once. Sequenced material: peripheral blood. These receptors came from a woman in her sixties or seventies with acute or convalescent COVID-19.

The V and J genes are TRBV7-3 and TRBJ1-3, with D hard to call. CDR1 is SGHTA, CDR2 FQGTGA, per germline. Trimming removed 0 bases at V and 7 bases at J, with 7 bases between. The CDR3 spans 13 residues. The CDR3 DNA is TGTGCCAGCAGCTTAACGCCCGGGAACACCATATATTTT. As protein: CASSLTPGNTIYF. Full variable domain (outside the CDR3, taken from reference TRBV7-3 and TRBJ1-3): GAGVSQTPSNKVTEKGKYVELRCDPISGHTALYWYRQSLGQGPEFLIYFQGTGAADDSGLPNDRFFAVRPEGSVSTLKIQRTERGDSAVYLCASSLTPGNTIYFGEGSWLTVV.

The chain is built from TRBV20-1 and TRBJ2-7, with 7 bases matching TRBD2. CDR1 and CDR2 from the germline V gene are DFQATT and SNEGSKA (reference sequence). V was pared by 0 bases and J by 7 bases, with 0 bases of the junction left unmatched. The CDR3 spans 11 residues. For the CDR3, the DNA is TGCAGTGCTAGAGAGGGGGGGGAGCAGTACTTC. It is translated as CSAREGGEQYF.

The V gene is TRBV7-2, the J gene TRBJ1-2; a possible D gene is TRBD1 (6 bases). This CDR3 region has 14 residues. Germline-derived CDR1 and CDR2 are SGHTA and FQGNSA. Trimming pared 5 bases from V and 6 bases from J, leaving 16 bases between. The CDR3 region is CASSIDRRLNGYTF. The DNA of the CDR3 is TGTGCCAGCAGCATCGACAGGAGACTAAATGGCTACACCTTC. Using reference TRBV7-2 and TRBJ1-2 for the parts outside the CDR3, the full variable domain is GAGVSQSPSNKVTEKGKDVELRCDPISGHTALYWYRQSLGQGLEFLIYFQGNSAPDKSGLPSDRFSAERTGGSVSTLTIQRTQQEDSAVYLCASSIDRRLNGYTFGSGTRLTVV.

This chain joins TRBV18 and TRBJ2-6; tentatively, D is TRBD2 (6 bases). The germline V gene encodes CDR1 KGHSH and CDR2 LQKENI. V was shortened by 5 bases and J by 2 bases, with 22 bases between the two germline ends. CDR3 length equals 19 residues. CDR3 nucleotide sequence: TGTGCCAGCTCATGGTACGGAGGGAGATCAGTCGCTGGGGCCAACGTCCTGACTTTC. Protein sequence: CASSWYGGRSVAGANVLTF.

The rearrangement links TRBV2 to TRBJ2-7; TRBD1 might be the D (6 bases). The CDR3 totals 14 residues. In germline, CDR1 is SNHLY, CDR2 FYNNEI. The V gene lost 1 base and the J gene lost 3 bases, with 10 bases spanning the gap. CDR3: CASSEEGTSYEQYF. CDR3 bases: TGTGCCAGCAGTGAAGAGGGGACAAGCTACGAGCAGTACTTC.

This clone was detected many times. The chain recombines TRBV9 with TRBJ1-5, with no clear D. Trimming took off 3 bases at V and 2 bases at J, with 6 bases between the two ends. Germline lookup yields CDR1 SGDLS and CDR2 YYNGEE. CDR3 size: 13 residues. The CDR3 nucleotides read TGTGCCAGCAGCGCTGAGGGCAATCAGCCCCAGCATTTT. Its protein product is CASSAEGNQPQHF.

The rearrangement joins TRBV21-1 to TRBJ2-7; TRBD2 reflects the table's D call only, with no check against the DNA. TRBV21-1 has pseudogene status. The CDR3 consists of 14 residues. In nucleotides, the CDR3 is TGTGCCAGCAGCAAGTGGGGGGGAACAAACGAGCAGTACTTC. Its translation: CASSKWGGTNEQYF.

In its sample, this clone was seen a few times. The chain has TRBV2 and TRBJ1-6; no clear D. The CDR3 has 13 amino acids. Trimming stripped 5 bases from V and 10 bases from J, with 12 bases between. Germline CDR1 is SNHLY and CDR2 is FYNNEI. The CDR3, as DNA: TGTGCCAGCAGTCCGACTATGGAATCACCCCTCCACTTT. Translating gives CASSPTMESPLHF.

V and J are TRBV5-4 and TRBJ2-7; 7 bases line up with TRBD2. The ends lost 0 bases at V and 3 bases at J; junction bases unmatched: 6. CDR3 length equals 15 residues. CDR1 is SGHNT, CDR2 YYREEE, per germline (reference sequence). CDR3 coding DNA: TGTGCCAGCAGCTTGGGGGGAGGCGGGGGCTACGAGCAGTACTTC. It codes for CASSLGGGGGYEQYF.

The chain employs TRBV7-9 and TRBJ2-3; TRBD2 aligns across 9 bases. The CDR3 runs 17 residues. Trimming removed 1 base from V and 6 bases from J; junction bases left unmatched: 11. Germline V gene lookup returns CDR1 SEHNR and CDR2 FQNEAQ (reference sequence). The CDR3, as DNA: TGTGCCAGCAGCTTAGGTCCCCACAGCGGGGGGCGTGATACGCAGTATTTT. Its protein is CASSLGPHSGGRDTQYF.